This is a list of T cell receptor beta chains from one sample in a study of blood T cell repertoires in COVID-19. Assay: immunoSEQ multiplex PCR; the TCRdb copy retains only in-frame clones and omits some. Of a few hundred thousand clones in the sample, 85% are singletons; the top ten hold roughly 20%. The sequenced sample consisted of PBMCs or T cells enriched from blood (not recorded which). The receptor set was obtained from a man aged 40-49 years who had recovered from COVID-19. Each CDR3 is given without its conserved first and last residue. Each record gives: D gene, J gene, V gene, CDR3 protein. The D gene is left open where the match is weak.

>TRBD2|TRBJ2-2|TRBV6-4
ASRTSDTGELF
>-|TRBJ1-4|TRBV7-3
ASSLRGTTNEKLF
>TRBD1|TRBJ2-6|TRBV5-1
ASSFMTGPSSGANVLT
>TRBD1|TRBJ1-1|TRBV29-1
SADSGTGRNTEAF
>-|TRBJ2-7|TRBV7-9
ASSSSGTYEQY
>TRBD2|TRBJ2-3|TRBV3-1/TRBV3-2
ASSPPTSGSRDTQY
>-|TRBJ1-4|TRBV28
ASSSGGRDEKLF
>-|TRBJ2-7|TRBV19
ASSISPQGSYEQY
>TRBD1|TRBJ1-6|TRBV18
ASSIGQEVANSPLH
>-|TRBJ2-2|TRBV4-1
ASSQEEGITIGELF
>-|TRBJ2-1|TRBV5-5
ASSLSYSAYNEQF
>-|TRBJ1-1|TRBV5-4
ASSLDRNTEAF
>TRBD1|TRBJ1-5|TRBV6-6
ASSYGDREIKPQH
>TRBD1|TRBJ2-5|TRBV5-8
ASSKQGGQETQY
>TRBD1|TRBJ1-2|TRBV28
ASRAQGNYGYT
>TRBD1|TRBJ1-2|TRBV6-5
ASRKAGQGYGYT
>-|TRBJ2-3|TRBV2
ASSEGRAGDTQY
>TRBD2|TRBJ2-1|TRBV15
ATSFSGGEQF
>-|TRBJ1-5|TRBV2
ASSERSGNQPQH
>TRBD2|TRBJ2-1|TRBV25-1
ASSVAGGYNEQF
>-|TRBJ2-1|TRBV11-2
ASSPGPNYNEQF
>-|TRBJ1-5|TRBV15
ATSRDMEEPQH
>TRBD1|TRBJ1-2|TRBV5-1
ASSSKPPGQGADGYT
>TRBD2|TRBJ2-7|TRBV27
ASSLGTSGTYEQY
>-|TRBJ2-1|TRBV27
ASSLSSAQSYNEQF
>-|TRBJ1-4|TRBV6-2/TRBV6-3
ASSPADEKLF
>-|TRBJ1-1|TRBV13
ASSLGKGANTEAF
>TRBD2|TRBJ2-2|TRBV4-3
ASSQDLGMGVAGLPGELF
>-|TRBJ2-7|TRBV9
ASSVDYGDEQY